The rows below give T cell receptor beta chains drawn from one sample of a study of blood T cell repertoires in COVID-19. Clones were sequenced by immunoSEQ multiplex PCR, and TCRdb holds only the in-frame ones, with some missing. The table has tens of thousands of clones, around 80% seen once. Sequencing input: peripheral blood. Receptors were obtained from a human donor in a cohort sampled during active or convalescent COVID-19. CDR3s include the opening cysteine and the closing phenylalanine or tryptophan. The order of the fields is V gene, clone size, J gene, CDR3 protein. Some rows mark clone size as missing; the rest say once, few, many or name a class of expanded clone.

v_gene: TRBV10-3
abundance: -
j_gene: TRBJ2-6
CDR3aa: CAISDLRTGLAGANVLTF

v_gene: TRBV7-9
abundance: few
j_gene: TRBJ2-3
CDR3aa: CASSFGAGLTDTQYF

v_gene: TRBV7-2
abundance: -
j_gene: TRBJ2-7
CDR3aa: CASSLARPYEQYF

v_gene: TRBV7-3
abundance: -
j_gene: TRBJ2-7
CDR3aa: CASSTTGVNSYEQYF

v_gene: TRBV5-1
abundance: -
j_gene: TRBJ1-1
CDR3aa: CASSQVPGADTEAFF

v_gene: TRBV6-6
abundance: -
j_gene: TRBJ1-5
CDR3aa: CATDRTTGGSGQPQHF

v_gene: TRBV6-5
abundance: -
j_gene: TRBJ1-4
CDR3aa: CASTSNRVGEKLFF

v_gene: TRBV9
abundance: -
j_gene: TRBJ2-5
CDR3aa: CASSVETTTGLETQYF

v_gene: TRBV12-3/TRBV12-4
abundance: -
j_gene: TRBJ2-1
CDR3aa: CASSRQGAGEQFF

v_gene: TRBV5-6
abundance: -
j_gene: TRBJ1-2
CDR3aa: CASSLGTGDGGYTF

v_gene: TRBV2
abundance: few
j_gene: TRBJ1-1
CDR3aa: CASTQGGSNTEAFF

v_gene: TRBV6-1
abundance: -
j_gene: TRBJ1-5
CDR3aa: CASSEVRVEQPQHF